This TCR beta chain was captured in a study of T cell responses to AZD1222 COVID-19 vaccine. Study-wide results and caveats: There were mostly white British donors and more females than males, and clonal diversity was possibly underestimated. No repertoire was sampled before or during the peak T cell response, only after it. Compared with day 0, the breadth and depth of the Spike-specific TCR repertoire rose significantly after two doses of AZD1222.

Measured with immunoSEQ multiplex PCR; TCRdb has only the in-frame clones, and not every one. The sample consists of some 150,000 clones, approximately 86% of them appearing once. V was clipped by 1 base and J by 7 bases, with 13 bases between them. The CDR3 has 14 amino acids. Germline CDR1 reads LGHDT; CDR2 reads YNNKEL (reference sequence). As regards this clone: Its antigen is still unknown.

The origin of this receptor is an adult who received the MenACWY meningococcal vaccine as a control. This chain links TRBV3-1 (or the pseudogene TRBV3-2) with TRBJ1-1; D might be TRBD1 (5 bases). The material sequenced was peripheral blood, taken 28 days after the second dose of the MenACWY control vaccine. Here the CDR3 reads CASSQGGGAVEAFF. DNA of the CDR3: TGTGCCAGCAGCCAAGGAGGCGGGGCAGTTGAAGCTTTCTTT.